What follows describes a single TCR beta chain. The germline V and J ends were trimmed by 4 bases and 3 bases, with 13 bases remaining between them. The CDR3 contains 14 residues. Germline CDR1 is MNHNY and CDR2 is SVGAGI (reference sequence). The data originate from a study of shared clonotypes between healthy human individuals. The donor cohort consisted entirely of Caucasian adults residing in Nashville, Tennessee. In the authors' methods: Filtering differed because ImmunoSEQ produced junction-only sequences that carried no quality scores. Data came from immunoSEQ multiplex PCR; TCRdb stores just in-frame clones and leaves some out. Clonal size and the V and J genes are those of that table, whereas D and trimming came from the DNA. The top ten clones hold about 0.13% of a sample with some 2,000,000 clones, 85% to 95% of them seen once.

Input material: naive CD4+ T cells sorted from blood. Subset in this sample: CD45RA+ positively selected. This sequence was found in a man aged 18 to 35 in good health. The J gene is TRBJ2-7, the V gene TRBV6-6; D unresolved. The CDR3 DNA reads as TGTGCCAGCAGTTCCCCTGCCAACCGCTACGAGCAGTACTTC. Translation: CASSSPANRYEQYF.